This T cell receptor (beta chain) originates from a study of T cells in Graves' hyperthyroidism and ophthalmopathy. Findings of the study overall: Ophthalmopathy, as predicted by the model, came a median approximately 6.5 months after the prediction.

This CDR3 spans 17 amino acids. Unmatched junction bases numbered 9, after V lost 1 base and J lost 1 base. Germline V gene sequence: CDR1 MNHNS, CDR2 SASEGT. It was RNA transcripts that yielded the amplified TCR beta CDR3 regions. First-round RT-PCR targeting the TCR CDR3 was performed with the HTBI primer set. TCRdb processed the multiplex PCR reads anew with MiXCR; each CDR3 protein has one entry. The sample contains approximately 740,000 distinct CDR3 sequences, 14% of which appear only once. In its sample, this clonotype was seen many times. Its matching antigen is unknown. The source of this sequence is a woman aged 18 to 35 with Graves' hyperthyroidism. This chain joins TRBV6-1 and TRBJ1-1, with 7 nucleotides matching TRBD1. Sequenced sample: blood. CDR3 protein: CASSEGSRGGTNTEAFF. The CDR3 nucleotides read TGTGCCAGCAGTGAAGGCAGCAGGGGGGGGACGAACACTGAAGCTTTCTTT.